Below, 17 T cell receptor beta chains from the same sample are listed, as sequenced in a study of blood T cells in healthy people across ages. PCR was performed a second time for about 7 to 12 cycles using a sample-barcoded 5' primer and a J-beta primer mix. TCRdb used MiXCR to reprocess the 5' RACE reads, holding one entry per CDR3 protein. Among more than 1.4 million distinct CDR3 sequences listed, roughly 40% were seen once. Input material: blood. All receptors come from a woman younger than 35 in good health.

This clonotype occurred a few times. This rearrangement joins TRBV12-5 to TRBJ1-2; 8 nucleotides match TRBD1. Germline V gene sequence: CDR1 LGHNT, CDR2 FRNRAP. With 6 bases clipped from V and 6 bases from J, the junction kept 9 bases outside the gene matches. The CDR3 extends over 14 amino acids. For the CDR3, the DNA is TGTGCTAGTGGCTCGGACAGGGAGTATAATGGCTACACCTTC. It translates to CASGSDREYNGYTF.

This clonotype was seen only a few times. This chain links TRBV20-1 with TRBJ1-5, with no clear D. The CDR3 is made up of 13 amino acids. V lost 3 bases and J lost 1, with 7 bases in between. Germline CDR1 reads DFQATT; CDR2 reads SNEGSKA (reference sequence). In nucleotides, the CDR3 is TGCAGTGCTAGTGAGGAGAGCAATCAGCCCCAGCATTTT. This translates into CSASEESNQPQHF.

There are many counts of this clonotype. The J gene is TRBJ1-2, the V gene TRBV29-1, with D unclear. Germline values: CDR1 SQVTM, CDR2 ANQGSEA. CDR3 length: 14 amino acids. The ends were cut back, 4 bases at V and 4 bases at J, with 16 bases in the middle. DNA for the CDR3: TGCAGCGTTGTAGACGCGGGAGGACCCTATGGCTACACCTTC. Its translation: CSVVDAGGPYGYTF.

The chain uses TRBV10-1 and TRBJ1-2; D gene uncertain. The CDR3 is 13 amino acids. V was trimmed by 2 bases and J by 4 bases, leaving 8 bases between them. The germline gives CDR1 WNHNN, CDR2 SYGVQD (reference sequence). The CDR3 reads CASSESTSYGYTF. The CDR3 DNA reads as TGCGCCAGCAGTGAGAGTACCTCCTATGGCTACACCTTC.

The CDR3 region has the DNA TGTGCCAGCACCACCCTCGGGACTAGCGGGAACACCGGGGAGCTGTTTTTT. Protein: CASTTLGTSGNTGELFF. The V gene is TRBV27, the J gene TRBJ2-2; 11 bases align to TRBD2. The CDR3 is 17 residues long. Germline V gives CDR1 MNHEY, CDR2 SMNVEV (reference sequence). J lost 1 base, V lost 7 bases, and 8 bases had no gene match.

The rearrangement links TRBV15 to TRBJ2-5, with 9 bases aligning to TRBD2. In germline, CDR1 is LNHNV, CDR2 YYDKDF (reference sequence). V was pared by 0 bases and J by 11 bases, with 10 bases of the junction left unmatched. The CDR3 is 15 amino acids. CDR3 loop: CATSRDLASGVGQYF. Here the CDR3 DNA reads TGTGCCACCAGCAGAGATCTGGCTAGCGGGGTCGGGCAGTACTTC.

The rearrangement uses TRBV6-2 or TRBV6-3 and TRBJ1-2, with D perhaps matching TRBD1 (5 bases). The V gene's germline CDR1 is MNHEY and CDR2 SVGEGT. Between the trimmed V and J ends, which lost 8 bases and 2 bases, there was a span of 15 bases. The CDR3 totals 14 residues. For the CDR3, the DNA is TGTGCCAGCCTCGTGGGACGCAACAACTATGGCTACACCTTC. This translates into CASLVGRNNYGYTF.

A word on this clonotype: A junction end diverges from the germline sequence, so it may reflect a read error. The CDR3 DNA reads TGTGCCAGCAGCCAATCACGGTTCCCTAATGAAAAGCTGTTTTTT. Translation gives CASSQSRFPNEKLFF. V gene TRBV14 combines with J gene TRBJ1-4; D gene ambiguous. This CDR3 contains 15 residues. CDR1 is SGHDN and CDR2 is FVKESK in the germline V gene.

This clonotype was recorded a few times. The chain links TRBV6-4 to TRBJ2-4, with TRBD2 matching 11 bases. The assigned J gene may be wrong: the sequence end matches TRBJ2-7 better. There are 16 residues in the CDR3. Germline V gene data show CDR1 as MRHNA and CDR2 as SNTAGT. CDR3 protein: CASSGPTSGTFYEQYF. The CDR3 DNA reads TGTGCCAGCAGTGGGCCGACTAGCGGGACTTTCTACGAGCAGTACTTC.

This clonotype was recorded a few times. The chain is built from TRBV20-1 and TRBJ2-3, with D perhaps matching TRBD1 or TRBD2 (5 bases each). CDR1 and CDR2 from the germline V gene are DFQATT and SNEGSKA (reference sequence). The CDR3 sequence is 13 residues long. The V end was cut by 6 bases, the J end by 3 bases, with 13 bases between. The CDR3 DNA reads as TGCAGTGCCACGGGACCGCGGACAGATACGCAGTATTTT. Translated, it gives CSATGPRTDTQYF.

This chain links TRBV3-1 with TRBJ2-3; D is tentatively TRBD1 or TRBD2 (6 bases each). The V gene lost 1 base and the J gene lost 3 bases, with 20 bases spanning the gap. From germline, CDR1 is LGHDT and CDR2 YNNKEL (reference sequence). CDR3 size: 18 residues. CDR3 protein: CASSQARLGGHKTDTQYF. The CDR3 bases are TGTGCCAGCAGCCAAGCCAGACTAGGGGGACATAAAACAGATACGCAGTATTTT.

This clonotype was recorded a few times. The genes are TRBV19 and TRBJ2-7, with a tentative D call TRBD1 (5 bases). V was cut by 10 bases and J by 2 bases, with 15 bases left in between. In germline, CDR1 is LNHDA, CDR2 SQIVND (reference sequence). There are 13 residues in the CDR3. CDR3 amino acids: CATFDGQTYEQYF. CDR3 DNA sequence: TGTGCCACCTTCGACGGACAAACCTACGAGCAGTACTTC.

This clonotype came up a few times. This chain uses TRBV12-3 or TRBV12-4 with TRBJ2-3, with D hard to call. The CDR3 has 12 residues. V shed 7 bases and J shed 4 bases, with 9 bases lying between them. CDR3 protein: CASINAPDTQYF. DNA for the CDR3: TGTGCCAGCATCAACGCGCCAGATACGCAGTATTTT.

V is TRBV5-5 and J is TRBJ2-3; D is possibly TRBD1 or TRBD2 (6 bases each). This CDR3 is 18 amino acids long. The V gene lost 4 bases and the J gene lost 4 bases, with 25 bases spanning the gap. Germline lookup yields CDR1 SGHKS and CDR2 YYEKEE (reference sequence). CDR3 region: CASSRRELGGGYPDTQYF. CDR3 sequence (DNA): TGTGCCAGCAGCCGCCGAGAGTTAGGGGGAGGTTACCCAGATACGCAGTATTTT. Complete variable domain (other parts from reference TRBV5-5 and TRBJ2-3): DAGVTQSPTHLIKTRGQQVTLRCSPISGHKSVSWYQQVLGQGPQFIFQYYEKEERGRGNFPDRFSARQFPNYSSELNVNALLLGDSALYLCASSRRELGGGYPDTQYFGPGTRLTVL.

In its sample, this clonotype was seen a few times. CDR3 sequence reads: CASSQDGTSGRHEQYF. The CDR3 coding sequence is TGTGCCAGCAGCCAAGATGGGACTAGCGGGAGACACGAGCAGTACTTC. V and J are TRBV3-1 and TRBJ2-7; 14 bases are shared with TRBD2. CDR1 is LGHDT, CDR2 YNNKEL, per germline (reference sequence). J lost 5 bases, V lost 0 bases, and 3 bases had no gene match. This CDR3 has 16 amino acids.

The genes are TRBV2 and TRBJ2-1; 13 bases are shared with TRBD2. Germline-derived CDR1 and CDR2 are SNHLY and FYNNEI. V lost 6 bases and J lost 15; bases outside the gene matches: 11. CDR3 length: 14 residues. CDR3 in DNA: TGTGCCAGCAGCCCCGGACTAGCGGGAGCTTCACGGTTCTTC. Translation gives CASSPGLAGASRFF.

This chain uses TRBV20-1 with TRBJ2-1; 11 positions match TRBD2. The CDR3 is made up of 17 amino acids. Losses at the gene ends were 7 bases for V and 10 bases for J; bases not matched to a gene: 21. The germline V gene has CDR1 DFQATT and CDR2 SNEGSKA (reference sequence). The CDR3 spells CSGLTHGVAGGPGEQFF. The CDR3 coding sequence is TGCAGTGGACTAACCCATGGTGTAGCGGGAGGGCCCGGGGAGCAGTTCTTC.